This TCR beta chain is from a study of blood T cell repertoires in COVID-19. The CDR3 runs to 14 residues. The germline CDR1 and CDR2 sequences are LGHDT and YNNKEL (reference sequence). V was pared by 4 bases and J by 0 bases, with 4 bases between. This clone was detected only a few times. Using immunoSEQ multiplex PCR, the repertoire was profiled, and TCRdb retains in-frame clones only, with some absent. The sample lists under 35,000 clones; approximately 80% were seen once. The chain has TRBV3-1 (or the pseudogene TRBV3-2) and TRBJ2-6, with D unclear. The sequenced material came from peripheral blood. The TCR comes from an elderly man with acute or convalescent COVID-19. DNA of the CDR3: TGTGCCAGCAGCCTCTCCTCTGGGGCCAACGTCCTGACTTTC. Its translation: CASSLSSGANVLTF.